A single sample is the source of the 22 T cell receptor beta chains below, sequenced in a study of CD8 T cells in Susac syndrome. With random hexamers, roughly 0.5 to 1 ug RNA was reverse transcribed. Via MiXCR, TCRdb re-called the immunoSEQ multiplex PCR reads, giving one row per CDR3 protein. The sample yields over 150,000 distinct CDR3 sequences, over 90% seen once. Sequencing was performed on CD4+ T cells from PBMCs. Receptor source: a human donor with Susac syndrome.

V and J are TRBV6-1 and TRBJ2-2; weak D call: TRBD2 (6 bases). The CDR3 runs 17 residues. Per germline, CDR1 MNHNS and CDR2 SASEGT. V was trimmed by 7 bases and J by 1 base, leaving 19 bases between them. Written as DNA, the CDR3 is TGTGCCAGCACCCTAAACGATAAGGGAGGGAACACCGGGGAGCTGTTTTTT. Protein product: CASTLNDKGGNTGELFF.

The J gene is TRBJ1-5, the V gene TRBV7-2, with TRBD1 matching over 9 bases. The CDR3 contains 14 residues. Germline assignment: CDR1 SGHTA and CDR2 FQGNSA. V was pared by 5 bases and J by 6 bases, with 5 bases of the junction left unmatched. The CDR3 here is CASSPPDRGQPQHF. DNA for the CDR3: TGTGCCAGCAGCCCGCCGGACAGGGGTCAGCCCCAGCATTTT.

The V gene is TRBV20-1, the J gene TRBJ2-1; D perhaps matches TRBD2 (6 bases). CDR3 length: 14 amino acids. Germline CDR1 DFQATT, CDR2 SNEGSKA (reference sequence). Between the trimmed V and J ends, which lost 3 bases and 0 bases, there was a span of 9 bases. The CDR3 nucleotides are TGCAGTGCTAGGTACGGGAGCTCCTACAATGAGCAGTTCTTC. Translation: CSARYGSSYNEQFF.

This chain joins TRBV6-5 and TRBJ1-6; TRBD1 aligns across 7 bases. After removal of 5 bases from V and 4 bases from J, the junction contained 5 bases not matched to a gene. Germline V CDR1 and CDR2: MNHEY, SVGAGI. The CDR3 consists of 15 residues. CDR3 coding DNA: TGTGCCAGCAGTCGGGACAGCATTTATAATTCACCCCTCCACTTT. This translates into CASSRDSIYNSPLHF.

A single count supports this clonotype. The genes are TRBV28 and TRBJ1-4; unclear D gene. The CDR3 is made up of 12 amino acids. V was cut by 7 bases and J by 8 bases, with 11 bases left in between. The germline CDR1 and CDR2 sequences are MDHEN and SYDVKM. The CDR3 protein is CASTGLTEKLFF. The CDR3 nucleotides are TGTGCCAGCACCGGACTGACCGAAAAACTGTTTTTT. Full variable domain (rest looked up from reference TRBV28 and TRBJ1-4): DVKVTQSSRYLVKRTGEKVFLECVQDMDHENMFWYRQDPGLGLRLIYFSYDVKMKEKGDIPEGYSVSREKKERFSLILESASTNQTSMYLCASTGLTEKLFFGSGTQLSVL.

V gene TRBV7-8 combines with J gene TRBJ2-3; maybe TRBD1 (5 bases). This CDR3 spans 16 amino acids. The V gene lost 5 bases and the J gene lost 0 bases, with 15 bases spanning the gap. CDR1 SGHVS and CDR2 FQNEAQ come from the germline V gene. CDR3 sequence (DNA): TGTGCCAGCAGCCTCCTCGTGGGGCCCAGCACAGATACGCAGTATTTT. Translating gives CASSLLVGPSTDTQYF.

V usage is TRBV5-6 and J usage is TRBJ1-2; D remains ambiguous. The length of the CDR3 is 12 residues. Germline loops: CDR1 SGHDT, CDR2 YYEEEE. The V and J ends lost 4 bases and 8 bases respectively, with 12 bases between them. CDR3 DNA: TGTGCCAGCAGCACCGCGGATCACGGCTACACCTTC. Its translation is CASSTADHGYTF.

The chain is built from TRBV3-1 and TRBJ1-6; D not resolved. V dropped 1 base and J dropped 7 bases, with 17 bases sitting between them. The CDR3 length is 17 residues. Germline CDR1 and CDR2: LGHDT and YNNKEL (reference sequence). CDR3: CASSQVFRQGSNSPLHF. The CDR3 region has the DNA TGTGCCAGCAGCCAAGTGTTCAGACAAGGCTCAAATTCACCCCTCCACTTT.

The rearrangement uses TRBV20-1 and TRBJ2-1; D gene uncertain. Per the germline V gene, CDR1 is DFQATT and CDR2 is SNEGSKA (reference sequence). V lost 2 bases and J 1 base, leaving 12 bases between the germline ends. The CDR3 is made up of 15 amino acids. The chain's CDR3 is CSARRISTSYNEQFF. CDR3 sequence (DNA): TGCAGTGCTAGACGGATTAGTACTTCCTACAATGAGCAGTTCTTC.

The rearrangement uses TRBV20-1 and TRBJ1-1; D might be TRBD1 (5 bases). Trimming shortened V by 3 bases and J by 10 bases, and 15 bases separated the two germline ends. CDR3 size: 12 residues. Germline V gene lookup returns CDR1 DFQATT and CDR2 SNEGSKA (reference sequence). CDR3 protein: CSASQTLGTAFF. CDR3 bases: TGCAGTGCTAGCCAAACCCTCGGGACAGCTTTCTTT.

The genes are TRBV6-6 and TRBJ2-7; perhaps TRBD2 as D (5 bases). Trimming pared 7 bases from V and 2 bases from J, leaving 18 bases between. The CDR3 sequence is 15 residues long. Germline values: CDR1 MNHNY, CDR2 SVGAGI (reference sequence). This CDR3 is CASTPPGKNPYEQYF. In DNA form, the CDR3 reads TGTGCCAGCACCCCCCCGGGAAAGAACCCCTACGAGCAGTACTTC.

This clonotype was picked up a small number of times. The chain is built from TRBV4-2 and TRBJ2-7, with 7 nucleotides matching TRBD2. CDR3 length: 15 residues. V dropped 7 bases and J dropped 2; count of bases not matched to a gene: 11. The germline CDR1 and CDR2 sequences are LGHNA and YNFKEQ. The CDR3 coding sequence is TGTGCCAGCACCAAGGGCCCACGGGAGGCCTACGAGCAGTACTTC. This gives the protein CASTKGPREAYEQYF.

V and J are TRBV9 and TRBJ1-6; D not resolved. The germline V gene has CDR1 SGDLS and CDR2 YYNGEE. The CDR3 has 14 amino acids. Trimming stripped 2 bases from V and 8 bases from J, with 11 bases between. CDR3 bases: TGTGCCAGCAGCGTGGATTCGTCCGATTCACCCCTCCACTTT. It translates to CASSVDSSDSPLHF.

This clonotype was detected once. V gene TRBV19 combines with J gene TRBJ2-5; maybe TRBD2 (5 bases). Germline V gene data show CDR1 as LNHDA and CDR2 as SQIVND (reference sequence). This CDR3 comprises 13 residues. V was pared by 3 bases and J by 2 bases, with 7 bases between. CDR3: CASSITRQETQYF. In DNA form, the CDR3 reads TGTGCCAGTAGTATCACTAGACAAGAGACCCAGTACTTC.

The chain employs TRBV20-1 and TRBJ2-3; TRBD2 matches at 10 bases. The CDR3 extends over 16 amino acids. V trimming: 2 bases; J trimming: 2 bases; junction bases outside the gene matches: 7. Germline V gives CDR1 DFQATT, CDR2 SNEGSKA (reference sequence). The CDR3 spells CSARPILAGPTDTQYF. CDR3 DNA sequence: TGCAGTGCTAGACCTATACTAGCGGGACCCACAGATACGCAGTATTTT.

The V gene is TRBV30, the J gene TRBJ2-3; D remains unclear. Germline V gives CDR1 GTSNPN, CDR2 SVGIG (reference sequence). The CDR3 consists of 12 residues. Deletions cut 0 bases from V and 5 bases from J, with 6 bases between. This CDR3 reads CAWSVIRDTQYF. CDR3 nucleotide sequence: TGTGCCTGGAGTGTAATTAGAGATACGCAGTATTTT.

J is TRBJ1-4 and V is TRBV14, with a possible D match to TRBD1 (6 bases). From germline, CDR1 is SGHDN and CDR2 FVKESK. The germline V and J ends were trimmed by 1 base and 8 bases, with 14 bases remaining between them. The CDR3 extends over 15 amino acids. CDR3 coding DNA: TGTGCCAGCAGCCAAGCGAACAGGGAAGGAGAAAAACTGTTTTTT. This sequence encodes CASSQANREGEKLFF.

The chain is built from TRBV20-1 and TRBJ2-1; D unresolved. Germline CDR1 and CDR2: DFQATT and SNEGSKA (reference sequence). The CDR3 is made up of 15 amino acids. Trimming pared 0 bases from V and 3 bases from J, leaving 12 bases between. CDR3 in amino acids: CSARDIRTLYNEQFF. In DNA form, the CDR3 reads TGCAGTGCTAGAGATATTCGAACACTCTACAATGAGCAGTTCTTC.

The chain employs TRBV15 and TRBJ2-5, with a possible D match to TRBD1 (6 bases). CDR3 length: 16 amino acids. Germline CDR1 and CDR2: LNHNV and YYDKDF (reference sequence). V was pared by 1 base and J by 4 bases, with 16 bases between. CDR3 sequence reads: CATSRVRTVRGETQYF. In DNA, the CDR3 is TGTGCCACCAGCAGAGTTCGGACAGTTCGGGGAGAGACCCAGTACTTC. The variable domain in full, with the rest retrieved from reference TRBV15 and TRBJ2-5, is DAMVIQNPRYQVTQFGKPVTLSCSQTLNHNVMYWYQQKSSQAPKLLFHYYDKDFNNEADTPDNFQSRRPNTSFCFLDIRSPGLGDTAMYLCATSRVRTVRGETQYFGPGTRLLVL.

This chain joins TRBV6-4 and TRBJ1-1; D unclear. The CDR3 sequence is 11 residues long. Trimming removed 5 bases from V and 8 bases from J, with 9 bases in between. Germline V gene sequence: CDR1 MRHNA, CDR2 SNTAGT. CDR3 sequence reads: CASSSDQEAFF. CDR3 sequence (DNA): TGTGCCAGCAGTTCGGACCAAGAAGCTTTCTTT.

The CDR3 nucleotides are TGCGCCAGCAGCCAAGTCAGGGGATATAGCGGGGAGCTGTTTTTT. This translates into CASSQVRGYSGELFF. The J gene is TRBJ2-2, the V gene TRBV4-3; tentative D call: TRBD1 (6 bases). This CDR3 has 15 residues. CDR1 LGHNA and CDR2 YSLEER come from the germline V gene. V was cut by 1 base and J by 7 bases, with 13 bases left in between.

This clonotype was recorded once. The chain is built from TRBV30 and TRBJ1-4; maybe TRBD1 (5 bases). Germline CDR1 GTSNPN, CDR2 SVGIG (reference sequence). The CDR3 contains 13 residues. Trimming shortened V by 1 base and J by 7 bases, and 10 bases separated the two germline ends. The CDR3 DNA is TGTGCCTGGAGTGGACAGCGGGGTGAAAAACTGTTTTTT. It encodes CAWSGQRGEKLFF.